A single sample is the source of the 18 T cell receptor beta chains below, sequenced in a study of T-cell reconstitution after alpha-beta-depleted transplantation in children. Unique molecular identifiers were incorporated during preparation of the TCRbeta library. TCRdb called the PCR reads again in MiXCR, with one record for every CDR3 protein. Of approximately 1,000,000 distinct CDR3 sequences in the sample, under 30% were seen once. Sample: PBMCs, mostly from graft donor cells, taken 360 days after TCRalphabeta/CD19-depleted stem cell transplant. The receptors here all came from a boy in the first two years of life who had a stem cell transplant for SCID, so the T cells may come from the graft donor.

The chain carries TRBV20-1 and TRBJ2-3, with D perhaps being TRBD1 or TRBD2 (5 bases each). Germline lookup yields CDR1 DFQATT and CDR2 SNEGSKA (reference sequence). CDR3 size: 16 residues. V lost 0 bases and J lost 0, with 13 bases in between. The CDR3 is CSARDGGSLSTDTQYF. The CDR3 DNA reads as TGCAGTGCTAGAGATGGGGGTTCACTTAGCACAGATACGCAGTATTTT.

This clonotype occurred a few times. J is TRBJ2-2 and V is TRBV27, with D hard to call. Germline CDR1 and CDR2: MNHEY and SMNVEV (reference sequence). The CDR3 is made up of 14 amino acids. Trimming cost V 3 bases and J 1 base, with 6 bases left between them. CDR3 bases: TGTGCCAGCAGTTTCTATATGAACACCGGGGAGCTGTTTTTT. This gives the protein CASSFYMNTGELFF.

This clonotype was seen only a few times. The chain carries TRBV6-2 or TRBV6-3 and TRBJ2-2; D gene uncertain. CDR1 is MNHEY, CDR2 SVGEGT, per germline. The CDR3 is 15 residues long. Trimming pared 2 bases from V and 1 base from J, leaving 8 bases between. CDR3 sequence: CASSYAQLNTGELFF. The CDR3 region has the DNA TGTGCCAGCAGTTACGCGCAGCTGAACACCGGGGAGCTGTTTTTT.

Only a few counts were recorded for this clonotype. The CDR3 loop reads CASSVGGVLAQETQYF. In DNA, the CDR3 is TGTGCCAGCAGCGTAGGAGGCGTTCTAGCGCAAGAGACCCAGTACTTC. The genes are TRBV9 and TRBJ2-5; D is perhaps TRBD2 (6 bases). Trimming removed 0 bases from V and 2 bases from J, with 14 bases in between. The CDR3 is made up of 16 amino acids. Looked up from germline, CDR1 is SGDLS and CDR2 is YYNGEE.

This clonotype was seen only a few times. V usage is TRBV5-1 and J usage is TRBJ2-2, with D possibly TRBD2 on 6 matching bases. The germline CDR1 and CDR2 sequences are SGHRS and YFSETQ. The CDR3 totals 16 residues. Trimming removed 1 base at V and 0 bases at J, with 10 bases between. In nucleotides, the CDR3 is TGCGCCAGCAGCTTGCTTTCTAGCGCGAACACCGGGGAGCTGTTTTTT. Protein sequence: CASSLLSSANTGELFF.

This clonotype has a handful of counts. The rearrangement uses TRBV7-9 and TRBJ1-2; D is ambiguous. Between the trimmed V and J ends, which lost 2 bases and 6 bases, there was a span of 10 bases. The CDR3 totals 13 residues. The germline CDR1 and CDR2 sequences are SEHNR and FQNEAQ (reference sequence). The CDR3 loop is CASSLTPVHGYTF. The DNA for the CDR3 is TGTGCCAGCAGCTTAACGCCGGTCCATGGCTACACCTTC.

V and J are TRBV18 and TRBJ2-5, with TRBD1 matching 8 bases. V shed 3 bases, J shed 1 base, and the junction held 1 base outside the gene matches. This CDR3 has 14 residues. CDR1 KGHSH and CDR2 LQKENI come from the germline V gene. The CDR3 DNA reads TGTGCCAGCTCACCGACAGGGGTCCAAGAGACCCAGTACTTC. This sequence encodes CASSPTGVQETQYF. The complete variable domain, with remaining parts taken from reference TRBV18 and TRBJ2-5, reads NAGVMQNPRHLVRRRGQEARLRCSPMKGHSHVYWYRQLPEEGLKFMVYLQKENIIDESGMPKERFSAEFPKEGPSILRIQQVVRGDSAAYFCASSPTGVQETQYFGPGTRLLVL.

A few counts support this clonotype. The chain couples TRBV20-1 to TRBJ2-1, with D possibly being TRBD2 (5 bases). The CDR3 totals 18 residues. Germline CDR1 is DFQATT and CDR2 is SNEGSKA (reference sequence). Trimming pared 0 bases from V and 5 bases from J, leaving 23 bases between. The CDR3 here is CSARDPGWSQTQHNEQFF. DNA for the CDR3: TGCAGTGCTAGAGATCCGGGATGGTCTCAGACCCAACACAATGAGCAGTTCTTC.

This chain joins TRBV2 and TRBJ2-2; 10 nucleotides match TRBD1. Germline values: CDR1 SNHLY, CDR2 FYNNEI. This CDR3 has 16 residues. With 3 bases clipped from V and 5 bases from J, the junction kept 6 bases outside the gene matches. The CDR3 spells CASSEDRGKGTGELFF. The DNA for the CDR3 is TGTGCCAGCAGTGAGGACAGGGGGAAGGGTACCGGGGAGCTGTTTTTT. Looking up the rest from reference TRBV2 and TRBJ2-2 gives the full variable domain: EPEVTQTPSHQVTQMGQEVILRCVPISNHLYFYWYRQILGQKVEFLVSFYNNEISEKSEIFDDQFSVERPDGSNFTLKIRSTKLEDSAMYFCASSEDRGKGTGELFFGEGSRLTVL.

The chain couples TRBV5-1 to TRBJ2-1; 8 nucleotides align to TRBD1. J was trimmed by 5 bases and V by 4 bases; bases with no gene match: 11. The CDR3 runs to 16 residues. CDR1 SGHRS and CDR2 YFSETQ come from the germline V gene. CDR3 bases: TGCGCCAGCAGCCCCCGAGACAGGGGATCGAACAATGAGCAGTTCTTC. It yields the protein CASSPRDRGSNNEQFF.

This chain joins TRBV7-2 and TRBJ2-1; 8 bases map to TRBD2. CDR3 length: 16 amino acids. The germline CDR1 and CDR2 sequences are SGHTA and FQGNSA. V shed 3 bases and J 4 bases; nucleotides not matched to a gene: 8. CDR3 protein: CASSFPEGTRYNEQFF. In nucleotides, the CDR3 is TGTGCCAGCAGCTTCCCTGAAGGGACTAGATACAATGAGCAGTTCTTC.

This clonotype was seen only a few times. This chain joins TRBV7-2 and TRBJ1-1; 8 bases align to TRBD1. In germline, CDR1 is SGHTA, CDR2 FQGNSA. Trimming removed 8 bases from V and 9 bases from J; junction bases left unmatched: 5. This CDR3 contains 11 residues. CDR3 region: CASGWDRQAFF. The CDR3 coding sequence is TGTGCCAGCGGCTGGGACAGGCAAGCTTTCTTT.

This clonotype came up a few times. V gene TRBV27 combines with J gene TRBJ2-5; 13 bases map to TRBD2. Germline V CDR1 and CDR2: MNHEY, SMNVEV (reference sequence). J gave up 5 bases and V 6 bases, and 6 bases lay outside the gene matches. The CDR3 runs to 15 residues. CDR3 nucleotides: TGTGCCAGCAGCACGGGACTAGCGGGACGGGAGACCCAGTACTTC. Protein sequence: CASSTGLAGRETQYF.

Only a few counts were recorded for this clonotype. The chain uses TRBV9 and TRBJ2-1; TRBD2 agrees at 12 bases. V lost 4 bases and J lost 8; bases outside the gene matches: 10. The CDR3 loop spans 16 amino acids. Germline-derived CDR1 and CDR2 are SGDLS and YYNGEE. The CDR3 reads CASSFSSGGAGDEQFF. CDR3 nucleotide sequence: TGTGCCAGCAGCTTCTCTAGCGGGGGGGCCGGGGATGAGCAGTTCTTC.

The V and J genes are TRBV12-3 or TRBV12-4 and TRBJ2-2; D is perhaps TRBD2 (6 bases). Trimming pared 5 bases from V and 7 bases from J, leaving 11 bases between. The CDR3 is made up of 13 amino acids. This chain's CDR3 is CASSLGLFGELFF. The CDR3 bases are TGTGCCAGCAGTCTCGGACTATTCGGGGAGCTGTTTTTT.

This clonotype occurred once. V is TRBV28 and J is TRBJ1-5; no firm D call. Germline V gene lookup returns CDR1 MDHEN and CDR2 SYDVKM. V was pared by 5 bases and J by 1 base, with 12 bases between. This CDR3 has 15 amino acids. The CDR3 protein is CASSIQTVSNQPQHF. The DNA of the CDR3 is TGTGCCAGCAGTATCCAGACGGTGAGCAATCAGCCCCAGCATTTT.

This sequence joins TRBV9 and TRBJ2-1, with 8 bases aligning to TRBD2. The CDR3 sequence is 16 residues long. Germline lookup yields CDR1 SGDLS and CDR2 YYNGEE. V shed 2 bases, J shed 2 bases, and the junction held 6 bases outside the gene matches. The CDR3 bases are TGTGCCAGCAGCGTTGGGGGGCGGGGGGCCTACAATGAGCAGTTCTTC. This sequence encodes CASSVGGRGAYNEQFF.

This clonotype showed up just a few times. V usage is TRBV2 and J usage is TRBJ2-4, with D uncertain. Germline V gives CDR1 SNHLY, CDR2 FYNNEI. CDR3 length equals 16 residues. The V and J ends lost 5 bases and 1 base respectively, with 15 bases between them. DNA for the CDR3: TGTGCCAGCAGTAACGGTCAGCCGGAGGCCAAAAACATTCAGTACTTC. Translating it yields CASSNGQPEAKNIQYF.